Listed below are T cell receptor beta chains from one sample, sequenced in a study of cytomegalovirus exposure and HLA in healthy donors. Data came from immunoSEQ multiplex PCR; TCRdb stores just in-frame clones and leaves some out. The data contain around 100,000 clones, over 60% of them singletons. The sequencing sample was made of PBMCs. Every receptor here comes from a woman in her late teens or twenties in good health and CMV-seropositive. The CDR3 runs from the conserved cysteine through the conserved F or W. A D gene is named only where the DNA matches it firmly. Part of the rows lack a size; the others show once, few, many or a class for expanded clones.

d_call cdr3_length j_call v_call clone_size cdr3_aa cdr3_nt
TRBD2 16 TRBJ2-7 TRBV5-6 NA CASSPGLAGGSNEQYF TGTGCCAGCAGCCCTGGACTAGCGGGAGGTTCGAACGAGCAGTACTTC
NA 14 TRBJ1-5 TRBV30 NA CAWSVTRGSQPQHF TGTGCCTGGAGTGTAACTAGGGGGTCTCAGCCCCAGCATTTT
NA 14 TRBJ2-7 TRBV11-3 NA CASSSSRISNEQYF TGTGCCAGCAGCTCATCTAGGATTAGTAACGAGCAGTACTTC
TRBD2 15 TRBJ2-1 TRBV11-3 NA CASTNLAESYNEQFF TGTGCCAGCACCAACCTAGCGGAATCTTACAATGAGCAGTTCTTC
NA 15 TRBJ1-4 TRBV18 NA CASSPGSGLQEKLFF TGTGCCAGCTCACCAGGGTCAGGCCTACAGGAAAAACTGTTTTTT
NA 14 TRBJ2-2 TRBV7-9 NA CASSFTPNTGELFF TGTGCCAGCAGCTTTACTCCGAACACCGGGGAGCTGTTTTTT
NA 14 TRBJ2-2 TRBV30 few CAWSVDVEAGELFF TGTGCCTGGAGTGTAGACGTAGAGGCCGGGGAGCTGTTTTTT
TRBD2 16 TRBJ2-3 TRBV5-1 NA CASTMGLAGGGDTQYF TGCGCCAGCACCATGGGACTAGCGGGAGGAGGGGATACGCAGTATTTT
NA 16 TRBJ2-1 TRBV7-6 NA CASSLAEWVGGNEQFF TGTGCCAGCAGCTTAGCTGAGTGGGTGGGGGGCAATGAGCAGTTCTTC
NA 12 TRBJ1-1 TRBV29-1 few CSVEEGSTEAFF TGCAGCGTTGAAGAGGGGAGCACTGAAGCTTTCTTT
NA 13 TRBJ1-2 TRBV11-2 few CASSRHGLVRVTF TGTGCCAGCAGCCGACACGGACTGGTCCGGGTCACCTTC
NA 13 TRBJ2-1 TRBV30 NA CAWSVTRTSSQFF TGTGCCTGGAGTGTGACTAGAACTAGCTCCCAGTTCTTC
TRBD1 18 TRBJ2-5 TRBV28 NA CASSPYWGTGWGAETQYF TGTGCCAGCAGCCCTTACTGGGGGACAGGGTGGGGTGCGGAGACCCAGTACTTC
TRBD1 15 TRBJ2-1 TRBV7-3 NA CASSSDRGSHNEQFF TGTGCCAGCAGCTCGGACAGGGGCTCCCACAATGAGCAGTTCTTC
TRBD2 15 TRBJ2-1 TRBV30 NA CAWSDGRGGSGEQFF TGTGCCTGGAGTGATGGGAGGGGAGGTTCCGGAGAGCAGTTCTTC
NA 16 TRBJ1-1 TRBV10-3 NA CAISESGGQLNTEAFF TGTGCCATCAGTGAGTCAGGGGGACAATTGAACACTGAAGCTTTCTTT
NA 17 TRBJ2-5 TRBV7-8 NA CASHRLDPGYLQETQYF TGTGCCAGCCACCGCTTAGATCCGGGTTACCTCCAAGAGACCCAGTACTTC
NA 13 TRBJ1-3 TRBV6-4 NA CASSVGTRNTIYF TGTGCCAGCAGTGTCGGGACACGAAACACCATATATTTT
NA 15 TRBJ2-7 TRBV6-6 NA CASSYSETGPYEQYF TGTGCCAGCAGTTACTCGGAGACAGGACCTTACGAGCAGTACTTC
NA 16 TRBJ1-5 TRBV7-2 once CASSPEGKGKDQPQHF TGTGCCAGCAGCCCAGAGGGAAAGGGAAAGGATCAGCCCCAGCATTTT
NA 14 TRBJ2-1 TRBV27 NA CASSSPPAVNEQFF TGTGCCAGCAGTTCCCCTCCCGCAGTCAATGAGCAGTTCTTC
TRBD1 13 TRBJ1-2 TRBV27 NA CAGTGGEVYGYTF TGTGCCGGGACAGGGGGCGAGGTCTATGGCTACACCTTC
NA 15 TRBJ2-5 TRBV6-1 NA CASSVWTDNQETQYF TGTGCCAGCAGTGTCTGGACGGACAACCAAGAGACCCAGTACTTC